The 16 T cell receptor beta chains in this list originate from one sample, sequenced in a study of CD8+ T cells in alopecia areata. Extracted RNA was reverse transcribed into cDNA, the sequencing template. Assay used: immunoSEQ multiplex PCR; TCRdb lists only in-frame clones, some missing. The sample lists roughly 75,000 clones; roughly three fifths were seen once. The input for sequencing was CD8+ T cells sorted from blood, taken at week 0. Receptors originate from a human donor with alopecia areata.

The V call is TRBV13, the J call TRBJ2-2; no definite D call. The CDR3 totals 12 residues. The V end was cut by 0 bases, the J end by 6 bases, with 2 bases between. Germline V CDR1 and CDR2: PRHDT, FYEKMQ (reference sequence). As DNA, the CDR3 is TGTGCCAGCAGCTTAGGGGCCGGGGAGCTGTTTTTT. This translates into CASSLGAGELFF.

The J gene is TRBJ2-1, the V gene TRBV29-1; D is possibly TRBD1 or TRBD2 (5 bases each). The CDR3 has 16 amino acids. V lost 7 bases, J lost 0 bases, and 19 bases lay in between. The germline CDR1 and CDR2 sequences are SQVTM and ANQGSEA. The CDR3 is CSAAPPGLPSYNEQFF. The DNA of the CDR3 is TGCAGCGCAGCCCCTCCGGGGCTACCCTCCTACAATGAGCAGTTCTTC.

The V call is TRBV19, the J call TRBJ1-2, with D possibly matching TRBD1 (6 bases). CDR3 length equals 15 residues. Trimming took off 6 bases at V and 3 bases at J, with 17 bases between the two ends. CDR1 is LNHDA and CDR2 is SQIVND in the germline V gene (reference sequence). In DNA, the CDR3 is TGTGCCAGTAGAGAACAGGGCGTCGGTGACTATGGCTACACCTTC. Its translation: CASREQGVGDYGYTF.

This clone occurred once. The chain combines TRBV5-1 with TRBJ2-1; 7 nucleotides match TRBD2. This CDR3 contains 12 residues. Germline V lookup: CDR1 SGHRS, CDR2 YFSETQ. Trimming cost V 3 bases and J 6 bases; bases outside gene matches: 0. In DNA, the CDR3 is TGCGCCAGCAGCTGGACTAGCAATGAGCAGTTCTTC. It specifies CASSWTSNEQFF.

This clone showed up just a few times. This chain links TRBV29-1 with TRBJ2-7; 8 nucleotides align to TRBD1. The CDR3 is 15 residues long. The J segment lost 2 bases and the V segment lost 1 base, leaving 7 bases of the junction unmatched. Germline CDR1 SQVTM, CDR2 ANQGSEA. The CDR3 bases are TGCAGCGTTGAAGGCGTCGGGACAGGTCCCTACGAGCAGTACTTC. This translates into CSVEGVGTGPYEQYF.

This sequence joins TRBV23-1 and TRBJ1-1; maybe TRBD1 (6 bases). TRBV23-1 is given ORF status, its function remaining uncertain. Trimming took 10 bases from V and 12 from J, leaving 15 bases between them. This CDR3 has 10 amino acids. CDR3 amino acids: CANDTGLTFF. CDR3 sequence (DNA): TGCGCCAACGATACAGGGTTAACTTTCTTT.

The sample holds a few counts of this clone. The genes are TRBV5-1 and TRBJ2-2, with TRBD2 matching 12 bases. V dropped 3 bases and J dropped 1; count of bases not matched to a gene: 1. Germline V gene lookup returns CDR1 SGHRS and CDR2 YFSETQ. The CDR3 runs to 16 residues. This chain's CDR3 is CASSSGLAGNTGELFF. The CDR3 region has the DNA TGCGCCAGCAGCTCGGGACTAGCGGGGAACACCGGGGAGCTGTTTTTT.

The chain has TRBV15 and TRBJ2-2; possibly TRBD2 for D (6 bases). This CDR3 is 17 amino acids long. Trimming cost V 3 bases and J 0 bases, with 14 bases left between them. Per germline, CDR1 LNHNV and CDR2 YYDKDF (reference sequence). The DNA of the CDR3 is TGTGCCACCAGCAGGGACTTGACTAGTTCGAACACCGGGGAGCTGTTTTTT. Translated, it gives CATSRDLTSSNTGELFF.

This chain uses TRBV6-5 with TRBJ2-7; D is unresolved. Per germline, CDR1 MNHEY and CDR2 SVGAGI. V lost 0 bases, J lost 3 bases, and 12 bases lay in between. This CDR3 region has 15 residues. CDR3 nucleotides: TGTGCCAGCAGTTACTCTCCCCAGTTCGGCTACGAGCAGTACTTC. This gives the protein CASSYSPQFGYEQYF.

This clone was counted only a few times. The rearrangement uses TRBV28 and TRBJ2-3; the D gene is possibly TRBD2 (6 bases). The CDR3 extends over 19 amino acids. Germline V gene lookup returns CDR1 MDHEN and CDR2 SYDVKM. V was cut by 10 bases and J by 0 bases, with 29 bases left in between. The CDR3, as DNA: TGTGCCACCACCCCAGTTAGCGGCCCACCACGGGTTAGCACAGATACGCAGTATTTT. It is translated as CATTPVSGPPRVSTDTQYF.

V and J are TRBV5-6 and TRBJ2-5; D not certain. The J call is in doubt because the DNA end fits TRBJ2-7 better. The CDR3 totals 14 residues. Germline V gene data show CDR1 as SGHDT and CDR2 as YYEEEE. CDR3 protein: CASSFRGGAYEQYF. CDR3 sequence (DNA): TGTGCCAGCAGCTTTAGAGGTGGCGCCTACGAGCAGTACTTC.

In DNA form, the CDR3 reads TGTGCCAGCAGCTTGGTCGGTAGCGGGGGGAAACAAGAGACCCAGTACTTC. As protein: CASSLVGSGGKQETQYF. V and J are TRBV5-4 and TRBJ2-5; 10 bases align to TRBD2. Trimming at V came to 0 bases and at J to 2 bases, leaving 7 bases not matched to a gene. Germline loops: CDR1 SGHNT, CDR2 YYREEE (reference sequence). The CDR3 is 17 residues long.

This clone is a singleton in its sample. V and J are TRBV5-1 and TRBJ1-2; D unclear. Trimming cost V 2 bases and J 5 bases, with 10 bases left between them. Germline-derived CDR1 and CDR2 are SGHRS and YFSETQ. The CDR3 totals 13 residues. DNA for the CDR3: TGCGCCAGCAGCTTTTGGCGGAAGTATGGCTACACCTTC. This translates into CASSFWRKYGYTF.

V is TRBV5-4 and J is TRBJ2-1; 7 bases line up with TRBD1. This CDR3 is built from 12 residues. Per the germline V gene, CDR1 is SGHNT and CDR2 is YYREEE (reference sequence). The V and J ends lost 5 bases and 16 bases, in that order; junction bases with no gene match: 12. CDR3 DNA: TGTGCCAGCAGGCCTCCAGGGGGTAGGGTTTTCTTC. Amino acids: CASRPPGGRVFF.

This clone was detected a few times. CDR3 bases: TGTGCCAGCAGCGAGGGGGGGTTCTCCTACGAGCAGTACTTC. This codes for CASSEGGFSYEQYF. The V gene is TRBV9, the J gene TRBJ2-7, with a possible D match to TRBD2 (7 bases). Trimming left V 3 bases short and J 0 bases short, with 10 bases between. Germline CDR1 is SGDLS and CDR2 is YYNGEE. This CDR3 region has 14 residues.

The count of this clone is one. V and J are TRBV27 and TRBJ2-3; 7 nucleotides agree with TRBD2. The J segment lost 1 base and the V segment lost 4 bases, leaving 11 bases of the junction unmatched. Per germline, CDR1 MNHEY and CDR2 SMNVEV (reference sequence). CDR3 size: 17 residues. The CDR3 here is CASSSPSGKGGTDTQYF. The DNA for the CDR3 is TGTGCCAGCAGTTCTCCCAGCGGGAAGGGAGGCACAGATACGCAGTATTTT.